This T cell receptor beta chain was observed in a study of blood T cell repertoires in COVID-19. Study background: Acute and convalescent COVID-19 samples came from the United States, Italy and Spain.

Data came from immunoSEQ multiplex PCR; TCRdb stores just in-frame clones and leaves some out. Counted here are about 200,000 clones, roughly 88% occurring once; the ten biggest clones make up 13%. The CDR3 covers 14 residues. The V end lost 3 bases, the J end lost 2 bases, and 7 bases lay between the germline ends. Germline CDR1 reads SEHNR; CDR2 reads FQNEAQ (reference sequence). This clone was recorded once. The chain uses TRBV7-9 and TRBJ2-2; D remains ambiguous. The receptor was isolated from a human donor in a cohort sampled during active COVID-19. Material for sequencing was peripheral blood. CDR3 nucleotide sequence: TGTGCCAGCAGCTTTTCCAGAAACACCGGGGAGCTGTTTTTT. It codes for CASSFSRNTGELFF. The full variable domain, with the rest looked up from reference TRBV7-9 and TRBJ2-2, is DTGVSQNPRHKITKRGQNVTFRCDPISEHNRLYWYRQTLGQGPEFLTYFQNEAQLEKSRLLSDRFSAERPKGSFSTLEIQRTEQGDSAMYLCASSFSRNTGELFFGEGSRLTVL.